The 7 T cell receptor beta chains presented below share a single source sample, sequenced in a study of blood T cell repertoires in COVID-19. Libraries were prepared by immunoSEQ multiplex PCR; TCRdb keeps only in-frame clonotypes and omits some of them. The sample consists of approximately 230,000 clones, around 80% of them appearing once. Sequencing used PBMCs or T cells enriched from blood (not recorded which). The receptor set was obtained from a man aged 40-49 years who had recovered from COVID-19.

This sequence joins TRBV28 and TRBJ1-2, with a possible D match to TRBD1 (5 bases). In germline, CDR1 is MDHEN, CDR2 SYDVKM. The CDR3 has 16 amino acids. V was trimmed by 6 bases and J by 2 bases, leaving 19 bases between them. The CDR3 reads CASSRPGGRENYGYTF. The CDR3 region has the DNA TGTGCCAGCAGCCGCCCCGGGGGGAGGGAGAACTATGGCTACACCTTC.

Written as DNA, the CDR3 is TGTGCCAGCAGTTACTTGACAGTGAACACTGAAGCTTTCTTT. Residues: CASSYLTVNTEAFF. The chain carries TRBV6-2 or TRBV6-3 and TRBJ1-1; D may be TRBD1 (5 bases). This CDR3 comprises 14 residues. CDR1 is MNHEY, CDR2 SVGEGT, per germline. The V and J ends lost 1 base and 0 bases respectively, with 6 bases between them.

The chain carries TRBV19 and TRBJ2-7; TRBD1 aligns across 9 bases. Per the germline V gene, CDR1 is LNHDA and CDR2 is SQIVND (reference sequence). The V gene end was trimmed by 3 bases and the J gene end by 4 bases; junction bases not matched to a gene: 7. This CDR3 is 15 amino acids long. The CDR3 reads CASSIGTGGLYEQYF. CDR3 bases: TGTGCCAGTAGTATTGGAACAGGGGGCTTGTACGAGCAGTACTTC.

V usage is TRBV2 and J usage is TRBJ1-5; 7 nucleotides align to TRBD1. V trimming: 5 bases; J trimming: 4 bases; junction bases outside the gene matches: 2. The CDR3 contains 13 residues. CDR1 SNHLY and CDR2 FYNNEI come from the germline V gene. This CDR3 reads CASSQGVNQPQHF. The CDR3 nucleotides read TGTGCCAGCAGTCAGGGGGTGAATCAGCCCCAGCATTTT.

CDR3 sequence: CASSWGLAGSREQYF. The CDR3 DNA sequence: TGCGCCAGCAGCTGGGGACTAGCGGGGTCTCGGGAGCAGTACTTC. This rearrangement joins TRBV5-1 to TRBJ2-7; TRBD2 aligns across 13 bases. In germline, CDR1 is SGHRS, CDR2 YFSETQ. J was trimmed by 7 bases and V by 3 bases; bases with no gene match: 7. The CDR3 is made up of 15 amino acids.

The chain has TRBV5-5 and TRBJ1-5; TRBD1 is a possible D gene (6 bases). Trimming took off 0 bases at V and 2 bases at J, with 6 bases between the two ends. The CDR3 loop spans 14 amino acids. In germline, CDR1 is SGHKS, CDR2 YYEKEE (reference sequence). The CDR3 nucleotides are TGTGCCAGCAGCTTGGCAGGGGGCAATCAGCCCCAGCATTTT. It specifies CASSLAGGNQPQHF.

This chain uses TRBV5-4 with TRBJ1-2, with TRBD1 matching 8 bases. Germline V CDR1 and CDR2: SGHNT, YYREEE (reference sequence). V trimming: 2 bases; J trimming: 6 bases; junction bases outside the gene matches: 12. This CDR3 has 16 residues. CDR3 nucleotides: TGTGCCAGCAGCTTTGATGCAGGGGGCGTCCCGGATGGCTACACCTTC. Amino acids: CASSFDAGGVPDGYTF.